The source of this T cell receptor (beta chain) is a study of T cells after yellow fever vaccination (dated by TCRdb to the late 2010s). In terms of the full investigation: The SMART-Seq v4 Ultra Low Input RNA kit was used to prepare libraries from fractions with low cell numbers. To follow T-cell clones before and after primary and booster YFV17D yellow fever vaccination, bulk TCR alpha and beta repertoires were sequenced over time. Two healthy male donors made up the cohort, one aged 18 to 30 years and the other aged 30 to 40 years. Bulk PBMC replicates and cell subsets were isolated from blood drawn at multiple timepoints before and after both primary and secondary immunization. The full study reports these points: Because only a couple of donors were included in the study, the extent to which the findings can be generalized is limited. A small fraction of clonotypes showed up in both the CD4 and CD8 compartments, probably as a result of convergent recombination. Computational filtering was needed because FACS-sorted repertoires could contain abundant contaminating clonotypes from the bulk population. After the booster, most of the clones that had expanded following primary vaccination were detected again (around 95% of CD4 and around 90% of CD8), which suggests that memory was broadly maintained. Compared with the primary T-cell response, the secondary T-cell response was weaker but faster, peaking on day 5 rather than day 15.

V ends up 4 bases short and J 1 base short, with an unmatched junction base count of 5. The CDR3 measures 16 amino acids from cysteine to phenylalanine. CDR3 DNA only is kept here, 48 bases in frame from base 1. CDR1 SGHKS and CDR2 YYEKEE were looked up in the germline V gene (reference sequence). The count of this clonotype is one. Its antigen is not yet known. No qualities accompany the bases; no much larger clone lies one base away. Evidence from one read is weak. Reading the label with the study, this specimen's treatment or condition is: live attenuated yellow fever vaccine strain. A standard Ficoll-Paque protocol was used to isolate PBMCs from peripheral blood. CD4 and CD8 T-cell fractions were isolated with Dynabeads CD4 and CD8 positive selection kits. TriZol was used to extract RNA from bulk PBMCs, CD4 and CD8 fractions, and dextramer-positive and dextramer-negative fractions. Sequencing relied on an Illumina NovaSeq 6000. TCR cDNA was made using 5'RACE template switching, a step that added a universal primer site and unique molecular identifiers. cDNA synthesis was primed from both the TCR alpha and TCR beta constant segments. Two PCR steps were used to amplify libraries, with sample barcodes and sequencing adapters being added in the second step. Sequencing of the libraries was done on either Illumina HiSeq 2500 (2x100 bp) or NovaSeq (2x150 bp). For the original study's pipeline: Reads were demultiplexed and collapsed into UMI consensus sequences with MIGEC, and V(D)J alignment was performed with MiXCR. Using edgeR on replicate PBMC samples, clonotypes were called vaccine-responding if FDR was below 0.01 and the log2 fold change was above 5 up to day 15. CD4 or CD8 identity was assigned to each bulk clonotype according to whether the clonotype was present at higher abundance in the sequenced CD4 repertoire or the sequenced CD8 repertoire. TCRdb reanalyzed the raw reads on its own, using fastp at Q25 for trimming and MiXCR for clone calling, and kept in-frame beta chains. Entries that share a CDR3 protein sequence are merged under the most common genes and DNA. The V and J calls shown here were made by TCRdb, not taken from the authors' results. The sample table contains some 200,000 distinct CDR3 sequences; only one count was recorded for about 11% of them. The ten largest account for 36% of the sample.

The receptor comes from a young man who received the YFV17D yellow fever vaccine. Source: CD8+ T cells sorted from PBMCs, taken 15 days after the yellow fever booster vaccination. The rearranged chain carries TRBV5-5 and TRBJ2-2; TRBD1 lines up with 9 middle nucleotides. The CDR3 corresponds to CASSLRTGENTGELFF. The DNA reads TGTGCCAGCAGCCTACGGACAGGGGAGAACACCGGGGAGCTGTTTTTT.